This TCR beta chain was retrieved from a study of cytomegalovirus exposure and HLA in healthy donors. Study results and limitations: In most subjects, TCR beta sequences reportedly gave accurate predictions of HLA-A and HLA-B alleles. In vitro confirmation showed a few CMV-associated chains to be CMV antigen specific.

Germline values: CDR1 SEHNR, CDR2 FQNEAQ (reference sequence). The V end lost 4 bases, the J end lost 4 bases, and 9 bases lay between the germline ends. This CDR3 has 13 residues. Amplification used 60 Vbeta primers and 13 Jbeta primers. The method was immunoSEQ multiplex PCR; TCRdb's version includes in-frame clones alone and lacks a portion of them. This table holds about 190,000 clones, around 81% found once. Worth noting for this clone: Its antigen is as yet unknown.

Material: PBMCs. The receptor was isolated from a man aged 18 to 29 in good health and CMV-seronegative. The rearrangement links TRBV7-9 to TRBJ2-3; perhaps TRBD2 as D (5 bases). The CDR3 DNA reads as TGTGCCAGCAGCTCCTACGGGGCAGATACGCAGTATTTT. It codes for CASSSYGADTQYF.